The clone carrying this TCR beta chain was seen many times. The antigen is not known. Time point here: newly diagnosed GD, antithyroid drugs for less than 3 months. After RNA was extracted from PBMCs, the TCR library was made from it. The ends were cut back, 6 bases at V and 4 bases at J, with 16 bases in the middle. The CDR3 runs to 15 residues. CDR1 is LNHDA and CDR2 is SQIVND in the germline V gene (reference sequence). This sample was included in a study of regulatory T cells in long-lasting Graves disease. The study's findings and limits: Persistent disease favored TRBV28, TRBJ1-2 and TRBJ2-5.

iRepertoire HTBI primers and Arm-PCR of CDR3 regions built TCR beta libraries. TCRdb re-called the multiplex PCR reads through MiXCR, storing one row per CDR3 protein. The sample has about 430,000 distinct CDR3 sequences, approximately 16% seen once; the top ten hold over 7%. These data were also reused for a study on T cells in Graves' hyperthyroidism and ophthalmopathy.

This TCR was recovered from a woman aged 40-49 years with Graves disease. The material sequenced was peripheral blood mononuclear cells (PBMCs), taken at new diagnosis, from a patient treated with antithyroid drugs. The V call is TRBV19, the J call TRBJ2-1, with D perhaps matching TRBD1 or TRBD2 (7 bases each). The CDR3 coding sequence is TGTGCCAGTAGGGGAGGGGGCGCTAATTACAATGAGCAGTTCTTC. Translation gives CASRGGGANYNEQFF. Together with reference TRBV19 and TRBJ2-1, the CDR3 gives the full variable domain: DGGITQSPKYLFRKEGQNVTLSCEQNLNHDAMYWYRQDPGQGLRLIYYSQIVNDFQKGDIAEGYSVSREKKESFPLTVTSAQKNPTAFYLCASRGGGANYNEQFFGPGTRLTVL.